This TCR beta chain is drawn from a study of cytomegalovirus exposure and HLA in healthy donors. Study findings and constraints: In vitro confirmation showed a few CMV-associated chains to be CMV antigen specific.

The CDR3 loop spans 14 amino acids. From germline, CDR1 is MNHEY and CDR2 SMNVEV (reference sequence). V lost 4 bases and J lost 2, with 11 bases in between. With 60 Vbeta and 13 Jbeta primers, the PCR was carried out. Using immunoSEQ multiplex PCR, the repertoire was profiled, and TCRdb retains in-frame clones only, with some absent. The data contain under 200,000 clones, about 80% of them seen just once; the ten biggest clones take up approximately 2%. Comment on this clone: What it recognizes is unknown.

Sequencing was performed on PBMCs. The chain is built from TRBV27 and TRBJ1-1; D remains unclear. This sequence originates from a man younger than 45 in good health and CMV-seronegative. DNA of the CDR3: TGTGCCAGCAGTTCTCTACTGGTTAACACTGAAGCTTTCTTT. Translated: CASSSLLVNTEAFF.